This TCR beta chain comes out of a study of shared clonotypes between healthy human individuals. Germline V gene lookup returns CDR1 MNHEY and CDR2 SVGAGI. This CDR3 has 15 amino acids. Trimming took off 0 bases at V and 3 bases at J, with 9 bases between the two ends. This clone was observed once. The target antigen is unknown. Only in-frame clones appear in the TCRdb table, and some are missing; sequencing was by immunoSEQ multiplex PCR. The sample includes a few hundred thousand clones, 95% to 98% of them seen just once. Points from the study as a whole: Sampling covered blood only; tissue repertoires likely differ.

Sequencing used naive CD4+ T cells sorted from blood. The subset denotes: CD45RA+ positively selected. This sequence was found in a woman aged 30 to 39 in good health. The chain carries TRBV6-5 and TRBJ1-5; the D is unclear. The CDR3 DNA follows: TGTGCCAGCAGTTACTCGGTGGGTGACAATCAGCCCCAGCATTTT. Its protein product is CASSYSVGDNQPQHF.